The 2 T cell receptor beta chains in this list originate from one sample, sequenced in a study of Ad26.COV2.S vaccination and SARS-CoV-2 variants. Some clones are missing from TCRdb's copy, which holds only in-frame ones; the method was immunoSEQ multiplex PCR. The data show around 250,000 clones, approximately 88% seen once. The treatment denotes: some 20 received Ad26.COV2.S at low or high dose, single or two shots; five or six received placebo; per-sample allocation not given. The samples date from day 63 after the first vaccine or placebo injection. The input for sequencing was peripheral blood, taken in a trial of Ad26.COV2.S vaccine versus placebo. These receptors were obtained from a person between 18 and 59 years old who received the Ad26.COV2.S COVID-19 vaccine or a placebo.

This clone has a single count. The chain links TRBV12-5 to TRBJ1-1; the D is unclear. Germline V lookup: CDR1 LGHNT, CDR2 FRNRAP. The length of the CDR3 is 14 residues. The ends were cut back, 7 bases at V and 5 bases at J, with 17 bases in the middle. CDR3: CASAPTRTETEAFF. The DNA for the CDR3 is TGTGCTAGTGCTCCGACGCGTACCGAAACTGAAGCTTTCTTT.

CDR3: CASSPTRGAGGTDTQYF. For the CDR3, the DNA is TGCGCCAGCAGCCCAACTAGAGGTGCGGGAGGTACAGATACGCAGTATTTT. V gene TRBV4-3 combines with J gene TRBJ2-3; 8 bases are a match to TRBD2. The CDR3 consists of 17 residues. The trim removed 4 bases at V and 3 bases at J, leaving 12 bases unmatched. Germline CDR1 is LGHNA and CDR2 is YSLEER.